Below are 24 T cell receptor beta chains sequenced from a single sample in a study of T-cell memory formation after mild COVID-19. One entry per CDR3 protein results from TCRdb running MiXCR on the 5' RACE reads. The profile shows hundreds of thousands of distinct CDR3 sequences, approximately 15% of them singletons. Sample: PBMCs or a T cell subset sorted from them (not recorded which). The receptors derive from an adult woman who had mild COVID-19 (a few samples of this study predate the infection). Cell type and time point are not known.

This clonotype was seen many times. The genes are TRBV7-2 and TRBJ2-5, with D perhaps being TRBD1 or TRBD2 (6 bases each). The CDR3 extends over 15 amino acids. Germline V CDR1 and CDR2: SGHTA, FQGNSA. The V end lost 0 bases, the J end lost 5 bases, and 13 bases lay between the germline ends. The CDR3 spells CASSLARGHGETQYF. CDR3 bases: TGTGCCAGCAGCTTAGCGCGGGGACACGGGGAGACCCAGTACTTC.

The chain is built from TRBV4-1 and TRBJ1-2; the match to TRBD1 covers 7 bases. Trimming took 1 base from V and 8 from J; bases not matched to a gene: 10. Germline V gene lookup returns CDR1 MGHRA and CDR2 YSYEKL. The CDR3 length is 15 residues. The CDR3 DNA reads as TGCGCCAGCAGCCAAGTAGGGTCAGGGGGATCGGGCTACACCTTC. This sequence encodes CASSQVGSGGSGYTF.

In this sample, this clonotype turned up a few times. The chain joins TRBV27 to TRBJ1-6, with D possibly being TRBD1 (5 bases). CDR1 is MNHEY, CDR2 SMNVEV, per germline (reference sequence). V gave up 5 bases and J gave up 3 bases, with 14 bases separating them. This CDR3 region has 16 residues. The CDR3 nucleotides read TGTGCCAGCAGTCCTACGACAGCACTCTATAATTCACCCCTCCACTTT. It is translated as CASSPTTALYNSPLHF.

This clonotype showed up just a few times. This chain joins TRBV5-1 and TRBJ2-5; D is unclear. The ends were cut back, 4 bases at V and 5 bases at J, with 15 bases in the middle. Germline-derived CDR1 and CDR2 are SGHRS and YFSETQ. The CDR3 has 14 amino acids. Written as DNA, the CDR3 is TGCGCCAGCAGCATCAGGAATTTTGAGGAGACCCAGTACTTC. This encodes CASSIRNFEETQYF.

This clonotype has a count of ten or more. The rearrangement uses TRBV11-2 and TRBJ2-2; no clear D gene. V was trimmed by 1 base and J by 1 base, leaving 7 bases between them. In germline, CDR1 is SGHAT, CDR2 FQNNGV. This CDR3 region has 15 residues. As DNA, the CDR3 is TGTGCCAGCAGCTTAGTGATCGTGAACACCGGGGAGCTGTTTTTT. Residues: CASSLVIVNTGELFF.

V gene TRBV5-4 combines with J gene TRBJ2-1; D ambiguous. Trimming removed 4 bases from V and 5 bases from J, with 7 bases in between. Per the germline V gene, CDR1 is SGHNT and CDR2 is YYREEE (reference sequence). The CDR3 loop spans 12 amino acids. CDR3 sequence: CASSTTHNEQFF. The CDR3 region has the DNA TGTGCCAGCAGCACAACCCACAATGAGCAGTTCTTC.

This clonotype was counted a few times. The gene calls are TRBV6-5 and TRBJ2-1; 10 bases agree with TRBD2. V was pared by 9 bases and J by 5 bases, with 10 bases of the junction left unmatched. Germline CDR1 MNHEY, CDR2 SVGAGI. This CDR3 is built from 15 residues. The CDR3 coding sequence is TGTGCCAGACCCGGGTCTAGCGGGAGTGACAATGAGCAGTTCTTC. Amino acid sequence: CARPGSSGSDNEQFF.

This clonotype has more than one count but fewer than ten. The rearrangement uses TRBV6-6 and TRBJ2-2; 9 bases are shared with TRBD2. V dropped 7 bases and J dropped 7; count of bases not matched to a gene: 10. CDR1 MNHNY and CDR2 SVGAGI come from the germline V gene (reference sequence). CDR3 length: 15 amino acids. The CDR3 region has the DNA TGTGCCAGCAAGGACGGGACTAGCAGCAGCGGGGAGCTGTTTTTT. Residues: CASKDGTSSSGELFF.

This clonotype has just a few counts. This sequence joins TRBV6-1 and TRBJ2-1, with D perhaps matching TRBD1 (6 bases). The CDR3 spans 14 residues. Looked up from germline, CDR1 is MNHNS and CDR2 is SASEGT. The V end was cut by 6 bases, the J end by 10 bases, with 19 bases between. The CDR3 spells CASSQGPWVAEQFF. Written as DNA, the CDR3 is TGTGCCAGCAGCCAGGGGCCCTGGGTGGCCGAGCAGTTCTTC.

The chain is built from TRBV2 and TRBJ2-3, with a possible D match to TRBD1 (6 bases). Germline lookup yields CDR1 SNHLY and CDR2 FYNNEI. V was clipped by 0 bases and J by 1 base, with 11 bases between them. This CDR3 region has 16 residues. DNA of the CDR3: TGTGCCAGCAGTGAAGCATGGGGGCTAGGCACAGATACGCAGTATTTT. Its translation is CASSEAWGLGTDTQYF. Combining the CDR3 with reference TRBV2 and TRBJ2-3 gives the whole variable domain EPEVTQTPSHQVTQMGQEVILRCVPISNHLYFYWYRQILGQKVEFLVSFYNNEISEKSEIFDDQFSVERPDGSNFTLKIRSTKLEDSAMYFCASSEAWGLGTDTQYFGPGTRLTVL.

The chain carries TRBV4-2 and TRBJ1-1; D not resolved. V shed 1 base and J shed 1 base, with 7 bases lying between them. The germline CDR1 and CDR2 sequences are LGHNA and YNFKEQ. The CDR3 is 14 residues long. The CDR3 spells CASSQGRKNTEAFF. The CDR3 DNA follows: TGTGCCAGCAGCCAAGGGCGGAAGAACACTGAAGCTTTCTTT.

The gene calls are TRBV20-1 and TRBJ2-5, with D perhaps TRBD1 or TRBD2 (5 bases each). This CDR3 contains 12 residues. Per the germline V gene, CDR1 is DFQATT and CDR2 is SNEGSKA (reference sequence). DNA of the CDR3: TGCAGCGGGGCGGGCCGACAAGAGACCCAGTACTTC. The encoded protein is CSGAGRQETQYF.

This clonotype showed up many times. CDR3 in amino acids: CASSLTGYTEAFF. The CDR3 DNA sequence: TGTGCCAGCAGCTTAACAGGGTACACTGAAGCTTTCTTT. This sequence joins TRBV7-3 and TRBJ1-1; D not resolved. Trimming shortened V by 0 bases and J by 3 bases, and 5 bases separated the two germline ends. The CDR3 has 13 amino acids. Per germline, CDR1 SGHTA and CDR2 FQGTGA.

The chain combines TRBV7-2 with TRBJ1-1; D unclear. Trimming shortened V by 3 bases and J by 4 bases, and 12 bases separated the two germline ends. The CDR3 is 14 residues long. CDR1 SGHTA and CDR2 FQGNSA come from the germline V gene. For the CDR3, the DNA is TGTGCCAGCAGCTTGTATCTGGGTCCCACTGAAGCTTTCTTT. It specifies CASSLYLGPTEAFF.

The V call is TRBV11-2, the J call TRBJ2-3, with D hard to call. Germline values: CDR1 SGHAT, CDR2 FQNNGV. The CDR3 length is 13 residues. Trimming removed 5 bases at V and 0 bases at J, with 6 bases between. Here the CDR3 DNA reads TGTGCCAGCAGCGTCACAAGCACAGATACGCAGTATTTT. This gives the protein CASSVTSTDTQYF.

The chain employs TRBV6-2 or TRBV6-3 and TRBJ2-1, with D maybe TRBD2 (5 bases). V lost 8 bases and J lost 0, with 14 bases in between. CDR3 length: 15 residues. Germline values: CDR1 MNHEY, CDR2 SVGEGT. The CDR3, as DNA: TGTGCCAGCTCTGGCGGGTTCAGCTCCTACAATGAGCAGTTCTTC. Translation gives CASSGGFSSYNEQFF.

Only a few counts were recorded for this clonotype. The chain uses TRBV29-1 and TRBJ1-2; 7 bases agree with TRBD1. The CDR3 runs to 12 residues. The germline CDR1 and CDR2 sequences are SQVTM and ANQGSEA. V was pared by 6 bases and J by 8 bases, with 9 bases of the junction left unmatched. The CDR3 region is CSVVTGLVGYTF. The CDR3 region has the DNA TGCAGCGTAGTGACAGGGTTGGTCGGCTACACCTTC.

A few counts support this clonotype. The chain links TRBV12-3 or TRBV12-4 to TRBJ2-5, with 13 bases that match TRBD2. The length of the CDR3 is 15 residues. Trimming took 8 bases from V and 5 from J; bases not matched to a gene: 8. The CDR3 sequence: CASSGTSGEWETQYF. CDR3 nucleotides: TGTGCCAGCTCGGGGACTAGCGGGGAGTGGGAGACCCAGTACTTC.

J is TRBJ1-2 and V is TRBV12-3 or TRBV12-4; D gene ambiguous. V lost 6 bases and J 2 bases, leaving 13 bases between the germline ends. The CDR3 contains 14 residues. Written as DNA, the CDR3 is TGTGCCAGCAGCTTAAAGGGTTCGAACTATGGCTACACCTTC. Protein product: CASSLKGSNYGYTF.

V usage is TRBV18 and J usage is TRBJ2-1; 11 nucleotides match TRBD1. The V segment lost 1 base and the J segment 8 bases; nucleotides outside the gene matches: 7. Germline loops: CDR1 KGHSH, CDR2 LQKENI. The length of the CDR3 is 16 residues. The CDR3 nucleotides read TGTGCCAGCTCACCACTATCCGGACAGGGGGCGTATGAGCAGTTCTTC. Protein sequence: CASSPLSGQGAYEQFF.

This clonotype was counted a few times. The CDR3 coding sequence is TGCGCCAGCAGCTTGCGTCTAGCGGGGGACTCCTACGAGCAGTACTTC. This sequence encodes CASSLRLAGDSYEQYF. The chain combines TRBV5-1 with TRBJ2-7, with 10 bases that match TRBD2. The CDR3 runs to 16 residues. V shed 1 base and J 0 bases; nucleotides not matched to a gene: 4. Per germline, CDR1 SGHRS and CDR2 YFSETQ.

This clonotype occurred a few times. The V call is TRBV7-3, the J call TRBJ2-1; 11 bases fit TRBD2. The CDR3 totals 17 residues. The germline V gene has CDR1 SGHTA and CDR2 FQGTGA. J gave up 0 bases and V 2 bases, and 3 bases lay outside the gene matches. CDR3 residues: CASSLGSGRVSYNEQFF. CDR3 bases: TGTGCCAGCAGCTTAGGTAGCGGGAGGGTCTCCTACAATGAGCAGTTCTTC.

This clonotype was observed at least ten times. The chain carries TRBV20-1 and TRBJ2-1; D is perhaps TRBD2 (6 bases). There are 15 residues in the CDR3. Trimming removed 6 bases from V and 0 bases from J, with 15 bases in between. CDR1 and CDR2 from the germline V gene are DFQATT and SNEGSKA (reference sequence). Written as DNA, the CDR3 is TGCAGTGCCTCCGCCGGGGGAAGCTCCTACAATGAGCAGTTCTTC. This translates into CSASAGGSSYNEQFF.

This clonotype has ten or more counts. This sequence joins TRBV5-6 and TRBJ2-5; D uncertain. Germline V gene lookup returns CDR1 SGHDT and CDR2 YYEEEE. CDR3 length equals 12 residues. V was cut by 1 base and J by 4 bases, with 5 bases left in between. The CDR3 sequence: CASSLSVETQYF. In nucleotides, the CDR3 is TGTGCCAGCAGCTTGTCGGTAGAGACCCAGTACTTC.